There are a few counts of the clone carrying this TCR beta chain. What it recognizes is unknown. This entry is derived from a study of OX40 agonist ivuxolimab in advanced cancers. Study-level results: Also showing low normalized T-cell clonal expansion were some of the nonresponders. At 0.1 to 3.0 mg/kg, CD4+ and CD8+ blood T cells expanded clonally by week 6.

Germline loops: CDR1 SGHTA, CDR2 FQGNSA. The V and J ends lost 1 base and 2 bases respectively, with 9 bases between them. CDR3 length: 15 amino acids. The method was immunoSEQ multiplex PCR; TCRdb's version includes in-frame clones alone and lacks a portion of them. The sample holds tens of thousands of clones, 86% seen once. Any history of autoimmune disease or systemic immunosuppression disqualified patients. Cycle 7 day 1, cycle 4 day 1, and baseline were the timepoints at which blood was sampled. This TCR was sampled from an adult with an advanced solid tumor such as melanoma, head and neck, liver or kidney cancer. This chain connects TRBV7-2 to TRBJ2-4; no clear D. The starting material was CD4+ or CD8+ T cells sorted from blood, obtained in a trial of the OX40 agonist ivuxolimab. The CDR3 sequence: CASSLGGITKNIQYF. The CDR3 DNA sequence: TGTGCCAGCAGCTTAGGAGGTATAACCAAAAACATTCAGTACTTC.